The sequence of this T cell receptor (beta chain) was determined in a study of identical twins. This clonotype was counted at least ten times. The antigen remains undetermined. Study results and limitations: Invariant cells of the MAIT and iNKT types might have partly distorted the zero-insertion analyses.

Through template switching, a universal primer site was introduced, and the cDNA contained unique molecular identifiers. TCRdb recomputed calls from the 5' RACE reads with MiXCR, one row per CDR3 protein. The table records 600,000 to 800,000 distinct CDR3 sequences, around 20% of them present only once. CDR1 and CDR2 (germline): SGHRS, YFSETQ. The CDR3 is made up of 14 amino acids. V was pared by 1 base and J by 3 bases, with 8 bases between. The same specimen was also included in a second study, on T cells expressing NK-cell markers.

The sequence derives from a woman in her late teens or twenties in good health. Sequencing was done on a sample of PBMCs. The rearrangement uses TRBV5-1 and TRBJ2-1; D gene uncertain. The CDR3 nucleotides read TGCGCCAGCAGCTTGTCGAAAGACTACAATGAGCAGTTCTTC. Its protein product is CASSLSKDYNEQFF.